A selection of T cell receptor beta chains follows, all from one sample in a study of T-cell memory formation after mild COVID-19. TCRdb re-analysed the 5' RACE reads in MiXCR, keeping a single row per CDR3 protein. The sample contains approximately 260,000 distinct CDR3 sequences, about a sixth of which appear only once. The sequenced sample was PBMCs or a T cell subset sorted from them (not recorded which). Receptor source: a man aged 18 to 29 who had mild COVID-19 (a few samples of this study predate the infection). Cell type and time point are not known. Both conserved end residues are part of each CDR3.

v_call	j_call	cdr3_aa
TRBV4-1	TRBJ2-2	CASSPIGVSSTGELFF
TRBV5-1	TRBJ2-5	CASSSTRDRGRETQYF
TRBV27	TRBJ2-1	CASSSRVKGNEQFF
TRBV20-1	TRBJ2-3	CTMTSGSTDTQYF
TRBV6-5	TRBJ2-3	CASRVTDTDTQYF
TRBV4-3	TRBJ2-1	CASSQLRGRRGNEQFF
TRBV19	TRBJ1-1	CASSPKGQGFPMWTFF
TRBV7-9	TRBJ1-4	CASRLTNEKLFF
TRBV29-1	TRBJ2-5	CSVDFARGETQYF
TRBV7-9	TRBJ2-3	CASSLTSGLTDTQYF
TRBV20-1	TRBJ1-1	CSATRPYSGKLTEAFF
TRBV7-9	TRBJ2-5	CASSREEETQYF
TRBV5-1	TRBJ2-1	CASSSDLGNEQFF
TRBV5-1	TRBJ2-2	CASTFHTNTGELFF
TRBV24-1	TRBJ2-1	CATRSWTGDEQFF
TRBV12-3/TRBV12-4	TRBJ1-4	CASSFGLGNEKLFF
TRBV7-8	TRBJ2-1	CASSFGRRGGFEQFF
TRBV6-1	TRBJ2-5	CASLKGGAHFQETQYF
TRBV5-1	TRBJ2-1	CASSSPGGGHEQFF
TRBV7-3	TRBJ1-1	CASSQQGNQGAFF
TRBV11-2	TRBJ2-2	CASSFGGSGELFF
TRBV5-1	TRBJ1-1	CASRSSLKNTEAFF
TRBV4-3	TRBJ1-2	CASSQSLLVGYGYTF
TRBV7-2	TRBJ2-5	CASSFYSDGGTQYF
TRBV20-1	TRBJ1-5	CSAWGQGHQPQHF
TRBV5-6	TRBJ1-5	CASSSRLGLDQPQHF
TRBV12-3/TRBV12-4	TRBJ2-7	CASSDTIYEQYF
TRBV20-1	TRBJ1-4	CSATQGTDEKLFF
TRBV9	TRBJ2-5	CASSVRTGREGTQYF
TRBV9	TRBJ2-2	CASSVDINTGELFF
TRBV6-6	TRBJ2-3	CASRASRTSTDTQYF
TRBV7-3	TRBJ2-7	CASSLIGRGEQYF
TRBV7-8	TRBJ2-7	CASSLGTGPYEQYF
TRBV12-3/TRBV12-4	TRBJ1-1	CASRHRRLNTEAFF
TRBV7-9	TRBJ1-2	CASSSEGGIYTF